This T cell receptor (beta chain) is drawn from a study of CD8 T cells in ankylosing spondylitis. 5'-RACE, quantitative and with molecular barcodes, yielded the TCR beta libraries. TCRdb redid the calling of the 5' RACE reads with MiXCR, one entry per CDR3 protein. Here the sample spans 210,000 or so distinct CDR3 sequences, roughly 26% being singletons. Study-level points and caveats: From matched ankylosing spondylitis synovial fluid, disease-linked clones were reportedly recovered at significantly enriched levels. The disease-linked clones had a CD8+ phenotype and low blood frequencies. There were earlier reports of some motif variants in reactive arthritis synovial fluid and blood.

As concerns this clonotype: The antigen remains unidentified.

This CDR3 comprises 13 residues. The germline gives CDR1 SGHRS, CDR2 YFSETQ. Trimming shortened V by 5 bases and J by 4 bases, and 10 bases separated the two germline ends. The rearrangement joins TRBV5-1 to TRBJ1-5; possible D gene TRBD1, 5 bases. The sequence was collected from a male donor with ankylosing spondylitis or in good health (not recorded which). The sequencing input was blood, either unsorted or a sorted T cell fraction (not recorded which). CDR3 protein: CASREQENQPQHF. The CDR3 DNA is TGCGCCAGCAGGGAACAGGAAAATCAGCCCCAGCATTTT.